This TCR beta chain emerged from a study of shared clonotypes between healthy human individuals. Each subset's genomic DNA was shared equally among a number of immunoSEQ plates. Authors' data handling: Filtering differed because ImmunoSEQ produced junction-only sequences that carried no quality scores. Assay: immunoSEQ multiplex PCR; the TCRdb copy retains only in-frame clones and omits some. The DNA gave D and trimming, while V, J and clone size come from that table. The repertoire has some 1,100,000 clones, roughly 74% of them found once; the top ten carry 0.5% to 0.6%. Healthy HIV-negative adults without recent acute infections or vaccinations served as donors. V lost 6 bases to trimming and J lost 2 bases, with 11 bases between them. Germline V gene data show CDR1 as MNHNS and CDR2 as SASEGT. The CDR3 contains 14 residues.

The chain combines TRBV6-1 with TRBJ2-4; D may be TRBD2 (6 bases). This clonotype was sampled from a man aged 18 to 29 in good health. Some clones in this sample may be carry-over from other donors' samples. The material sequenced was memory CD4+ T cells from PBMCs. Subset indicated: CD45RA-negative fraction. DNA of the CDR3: TGTGCCAGCAGCGTTAGCGGTACCAAAAACATTCAGTACTTC. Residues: CASSVSGTKNIQYF.